Listed below are T cell receptor beta chains from one sample, sequenced in a study of long-term antiretroviral therapy in people with HIV. Assay used: immunoSEQ multiplex PCR; TCRdb lists only in-frame clones, some missing. The sample records 25,000 to 35,000 clones, more than 85% being singletons. Sequences were derived from unsorted PBMCs, sampled 5.3 years after starting antiretroviral therapy. The source of these receptors is a man in his fifties or sixties with HIV. The CDR3 runs from the conserved cysteine through the conserved F or W. D genes are given only for firm matches. Clone size appears in some rows only: once, few, many, or a class for an expanded clone.

>TRBV27|TRBD2|NA|TRBJ2-7
CASRGLAGVEQYF
TGTGCCAGCAGGGGACTAGCGGGGGTAGAGCAGTACTTC
>TRBV7-9|TRBD1|NA|TRBJ1-1
CASSLDRGMNTEAFF
TGCGCCAGCAGTTTGGACAGGGGTATGAACACTGAAGCTTTCTTT
>TRBV11-2|NA|NA|TRBJ2-3
CASSLQGDTQYF
TGTGCCAGCAGCTTACAGGGAGATACGCAGTATTTT
>TRBV20-1|TRBD1|few|TRBJ2-1
CSKDRENEQFF
TGCAGTAAAGACAGGGAAAATGAGCAGTTCTTC
>TRBV10-3|NA|NA|TRBJ2-1
CAITEDYNEQFF
TGTGCCATCACCGAGGACTACAATGAGCAGTTCTTC
>TRBV19|NA|NA|TRBJ2-2
CASSITQGTGELFF
TGTGCCAGTAGTATTACTCAGGGTACCGGGGAGCTGTTTTTT
>TRBV2|NA|NA|TRBJ1-5
CASMGGREGVNQPQHF
TGTGCCAGCATGGGGGGGAGAGAAGGTGTAAATCAGCCCCAGCATTTT
>TRBV11-2|TRBD1|NA|TRBJ1-1
CASSPRTGRNTEAFF
TGTGCCAGCAGCCCCAGGACAGGGAGGAACACTGAAGCTTTCTTT
>TRBV5-8|TRBD1|NA|TRBJ2-5
CASSPSGQGRKETQYF
TGTGCCAGCAGCCCCTCCGGACAGGGGAGGAAAGAGACCCAGTACTTC
>TRBV29-1|NA|NA|TRBJ1-1
CSVEGPRGGTEAFF
TGCAGCGTTGAAGGCCCCCGCGGGGGAACTGAAGCTTTCTTT
>TRBV10-1|NA|NA|TRBJ1-5
CAIPPSRNQPQHF
TGCGCCATCCCCCCAAGTCGCAATCAGCCCCAGCATTTT
>TRBV6-1|NA|NA|TRBJ1-2
CASSEGHPNYGYTF
TGTGCCAGCAGTGAGGGACATCCAAACTATGGCTACACCTTC
>TRBV5-5|NA|NA|TRBJ2-7
CASSLSPVPSYEQYF
TGTGCCAGCAGCTTGTCCCCGGTGCCTTCCTACGAGCAGTACTTC
>TRBV29-1|NA|NA|TRBJ2-4
CSVVAGGNIQYF
TGCAGCGTTGTAGCAGGGGGGAACATTCAGTACTTC
>TRBV29-1|TRBD2|once|TRBJ2-3
CSVRGGTSGGATDTQYF
TGCAGCGTTAGGGGGGGGACTAGCGGGGGTGCCACAGATACGCAGTATTTT
>TRBV5-1|NA|NA|TRBJ1-2
CASSPQQGGAYGYTF
TGCGCCAGCAGCCCCCAACAAGGTGGAGCATATGGCTACACCTTC
>TRBV21-1|NA|NA|TRBJ2-7
CASSTIRTDWAYEQYF
TGTGCCAGCAGCACCATCCGTACCGATTGGGCCTACGAGCAGTACTTC
>TRBV7-7|NA|NA|TRBJ1-4
CASSLSSGRGEKLFF
TGTGCCAGCAGCTTATCCTCGGGGCGCGGTGAAAAACTGTTTTTT
>TRBV6-1|TRBD1|NA|TRBJ2-7
CASSPGQLYEQYF
TGTGCCAGCAGTCCGGGACAGCTCTACGAGCAGTACTTC
>TRBV5-1|NA|NA|TRBJ1-1
CASSFLGVSNTEAFF
TGCGCCAGCAGCTTCTTAGGGGTTTCGAACACTGAAGCTTTCTTT
>TRBV19|TRBD1|NA|TRBJ2-2
CASSIGTGSTGELFF
TGTGCCAGTAGTATAGGGACAGGGTCCACCGGGGAGCTGTTTTTT
>TRBV6-5|NA|once|TRBJ1-2
CASSYGRESYGYTF
TGTGCCAGCAGTTACGGGAGGGAGAGCTATGGCTACACCTTC
>TRBV4-3|NA|NA|TRBJ1-4
CASSQESGLGEKLFF
TGCGCCAGCAGCCAAGAATCCGGGTTGGGTGAAAAACTGTTTTTT
>TRBV10-3|TRBD2|NA|TRBJ2-3
CAISDSGGTDTQYF
TGTGCCATCAGTGATAGCGGGGGCACAGATACGCAGTATTTT
>TRBV20-1|NA|once|TRBJ1-2
CSAQAGVGYTF
TGCAGTGCACAAGCCGGGGTTGGCTACACCTTC
>TRBV5-1|TRBD1|NA|TRBJ1-5
CASSLIPGQGYQPQHF
TGCGCCAGCAGTCTTATTCCGGGACAGGGTTATCAGCCCCAGCATTTT
>TRBV5-6|NA|NA|TRBJ2-6
CASSFLQTRLAGANVLTF
TGTGCCAGCAGCTTTCTCCAGACGAGGCTCGCTGGGGCCAACGTCCTGACTTTC
>TRBV7-9|NA|NA|TRBJ2-2
CASSHPRGWELFF
TGTGCCAGCAGCCACCCCCGGGGCTGGGAGCTGTTTTTT
>TRBV29-1|NA|few|TRBJ1-1
CSVVDFMNTEAFF
TGCAGCGTCGTCGATTTTATGAACACTGAAGCTTTCTTT
>TRBV2|NA|once|TRBJ1-2
CASRDDAIGFYGYTF
TGTGCCAGCAGGGACGACGCGATTGGCTTTTATGGCTACACCTTC
>TRBV7-2|NA|NA|TRBJ1-5
CASSWQKNQPQHF
TGTGCCAGCAGCTGGCAGAAGAATCAGCCCCAGCATTTT
>TRBV19|NA|NA|TRBJ1-2
CASSRGGSSGYTF
TGTGCCAGTAGTCGGGGAGGGTCCTCCGGCTACACCTTC
>TRBV19|NA|NA|TRBJ1-5
CASSPGNRNQPQHF
TGTGCCAGCTCCCCGGGGAATCGCAATCAGCCCCAGCATTTT
>TRBV6-6|NA|NA|TRBJ2-3
CASSYSTLTDTQYF
TGTGCCAGCAGTTACTCCACCTTAACAGATACGCAGTATTTT
>TRBV7-2|TRBD2|NA|TRBJ2-7
CASSSGLAGAGEQYF
TGTGCCAGCAGCTCGGGACTAGCGGGGGCCGGGGAGCAGTACTTC
>TRBV5-8|NA|NA|TRBJ2-7
CASSLEQGFNVRYF
TGTGCCAGCAGCTTAGAACAGGGATTTAATGTAAGGTACTTC
>TRBV5-1|TRBD2|NA|TRBJ2-5
CASSPGLAEETQYF
TGCGCCAGCAGCCCGGGACTAGCAGAGGAGACCCAGTACTTC
>TRBV11-2|NA|NA|TRBJ2-5
CASGQLGGVTQYF
TGTGCCAGCGGGCAGCTAGGAGGAGTGACCCAGTACTTC
>TRBV7-9|NA|NA|TRBJ1-3
CASSLEGDRQAGNTIYF
TGTGCCAGCAGCTTAGAGGGAGACCGACAGGCTGGAAACACCATATATTTT
>TRBV25-1|TRBD2|NA|TRBJ2-3
CASSETSGASGDTQYF
TGTGCCAGCAGTGAGACTAGCGGGGCTTCGGGAGATACGCAGTATTTT
>TRBV7-8|NA|NA|TRBJ2-7
CASSLGETSTGYF
TGTGCCAGCAGCTTAGGGGAGACAAGTACGGGATACTTC
>TRBV4-3|TRBD2|NA|TRBJ2-7
CASSQEWPGEGHEQYF
TGCGCCAGCAGCCAAGAGTGGCCCGGGGAGGGCCACGAGCAGTACTTC
>TRBV27|NA|NA|TRBJ2-2
CASGWVANTGELFF
TGTGCCAGCGGATGGGTCGCGAACACCGGGGAGCTGTTTTTT
>TRBV5-1|TRBD1|once|TRBJ2-7
CASSSRQGPPYEQYF
TGCGCCAGCAGTTCCCGACAGGGCCCCCCCTACGAGCAGTACTTC
>TRBV19|NA|NA|TRBJ2-3
CATSLVADSTDTQYF
TGTGCCACCTCCCTAGTAGCGGATAGCACAGATACGCAGTATTTT
>TRBV7-2|TRBD2|NA|TRBJ2-1
CASSPGLAGDNEQFF
TGTGCCAGCAGCCCCGGACTAGCGGGGGACAATGAGCAGTTCTTC
>TRBV30|NA|NA|TRBJ2-7
CAWKRTYEQYF
TGTGCCTGGAAGCGGACCTACGAGCAGTACTTC
>TRBV30|TRBD2|once|TRBJ2-1
CAWSVLAGHEQFF
TGTGCCTGGAGTGTACTAGCGGGGCATGAGCAGTTCTTC
>TRBV6-5|TRBD1|NA|TRBJ1-1
CASSYTSQGERAFF
TGTGCCAGCAGTTACACTTCACAGGGGGAGAGAGCTTTCTTT
>TRBV5-1|NA|NA|TRBJ1-2
CASSAGSSNYGYTF
TGCGCCAGCAGCGCGGGGTCCTCTAACTATGGCTACACCTTC
>TRBV11-2|NA|NA|TRBJ2-2
CASSSSEDYGGELFF
TGTGCCAGCAGCTCCTCCGAGGACTACGGCGGGGAGCTGTTTTTT
>TRBV5-6|NA|NA|TRBJ2-7
CASSLSNPGSYEQYF
TGTGCCAGCAGCTTAAGCAACCCAGGTTCCTACGAGCAGTACTTC
>TRBV5-1|NA|NA|TRBJ2-6
CASSLDGAGANVLTF
TGCGCCAGCAGCTTGGACGGGGCGGGGGCCAACGTCCTGACTTTC
>TRBV25-1|TRBD1|NA|TRBJ1-4
CASSESGGVEKLFF
TGTGCCAGCAGTGAATCAGGGGGGGTTGAAAAACTGTTTTTT